The 17 T cell receptor beta chains below were found in one sample sequenced in a study of CD8+ T cells in alopecia areata. cDNA serving as the sequencing template came from extracted, reverse transcribed RNA. Clones were sequenced by immunoSEQ multiplex PCR, and TCRdb holds only the in-frame ones, with some missing. The table lists 95,000 to 100,000 clones, approximately 60% of them singletons. As to treatment: oral pan-JAK inhibitor, 5-10 mg twice daily. The specimen comprised CD8+ T cells sorted from blood, sampled at week 4, from a patient treated with tofacitinib. The source of these receptors is a human donor with alopecia areata.

The rearrangement links TRBV5-1 to TRBJ2-3, with D uncertain. CDR3 length: 13 residues. Looked up from germline, CDR1 is SGHRS and CDR2 is YFSETQ. Trimming removed 0 bases at V and 6 bases at J, with 8 bases between. Here the CDR3 DNA reads TGCGCCAGCAGCTTGGGAGGATTGGATACGCAGTATTTT. Its translation is CASSLGGLDTQYF.

The rearrangement links TRBV19 to TRBJ2-7; TRBD2 aligns across 7 bases. The V and J ends lost 3 bases and 1 base, in that order; junction bases with no gene match: 3. Germline CDR1 LNHDA, CDR2 SQIVND (reference sequence). This CDR3 region has 14 residues. The DNA for the CDR3 is TGTGCCAGTAGTATCTTCGGGAGGTCCTACGAGCAGTACTTC. Translated: CASSIFGRSYEQYF.

The genes are TRBV30 and TRBJ2-7; D gene ambiguous. V shed 1 base and J shed 2 bases, with 6 bases lying between them. CDR1 and CDR2 from the germline V gene are GTSNPN and SVGIG (reference sequence). The CDR3 has 12 amino acids. The CDR3 protein is CAWSGQTYEQYF. The CDR3 DNA reads as TGTGCCTGGAGTGGGCAAACCTACGAGCAGTACTTC.

This clone has just a few counts. The chain joins TRBV14 to TRBJ1-1; unclear D gene. CDR3 length equals 14 residues. Trimming cost V 5 bases and J 4 bases, with 14 bases left between them. CDR1 SGHDN and CDR2 FVKESK come from the germline V gene. Here the CDR3 reads CASSASVVGTEAFF. As DNA, the CDR3 is TGTGCCAGCAGCGCTTCGGTCGTTGGCACTGAAGCTTTCTTT.

This chain uses TRBV27 with TRBJ1-2; D perhaps matches TRBD1 (6 bases). In germline, CDR1 is MNHEY, CDR2 SMNVEV (reference sequence). Trimming left V 0 bases short and J 5 bases short, with 16 bases between. The CDR3 has 16 amino acids. The CDR3 loop reads CASSLSPGQTGYGYTF. DNA for the CDR3: TGTGCCAGCAGTTTATCACCGGGCCAAACAGGGTATGGCTACACCTTC.

This chain connects TRBV11-2 to TRBJ2-1; 14 nucleotides match TRBD2. The J segment lost 11 bases and the V segment lost 0 bases, leaving 3 bases of the junction unmatched. The germline V gene has CDR1 SGHAT and CDR2 FQNNGV. This CDR3 has 15 amino acids. The CDR3 DNA follows: TGTGCCAGCAGCTTAGAGACTAGCGGGAGGGCCCAGCAGTTCTTC. As protein: CASSLETSGRAQQFF.

This clone was counted ten times or more. The chain is built from TRBV5-1 and TRBJ1-1; D not certain. V was cut by 0 bases and J by 6 bases, with 12 bases left in between. Germline V gene lookup returns CDR1 SGHRS and CDR2 YFSETQ. This CDR3 has 14 amino acids. This CDR3 is CASSLEFSGAEAFF. DNA for the CDR3: TGCGCCAGCAGCTTGGAGTTTTCGGGAGCTGAAGCTTTCTTT.

This clone came up a few times. The rearrangement joins TRBV29-1 to TRBJ2-1, with TRBD2 identical over 11 bases. J lost 1 base, V lost 0 bases, and 8 bases had no gene match. CDR3 length: 18 residues. Per the germline V gene, CDR1 is SQVTM and CDR2 is ANQGSEA. CDR3 in DNA: TGCAGCGTTGAAGAGTTAGCGGGAGGGATGGGGTCCTACAATGAGCAGTTCTTC. This sequence encodes CSVEELAGGMGSYNEQFF.

The chain recombines TRBV9 with TRBJ2-6; no definite D call. Germline CDR1 SGDLS, CDR2 YYNGEE. V lost 7 bases and J 2 bases, leaving 4 bases between the germline ends. The CDR3 contains 12 residues. The CDR3 here is CASQTGANVLTF. CDR3 DNA: TGTGCCAGCCAGACTGGGGCCAACGTCCTGACTTTC.

The chain is built from TRBV27 and TRBJ2-2; D may be TRBD2 (5 bases). Germline CDR1 is MNHEY and CDR2 is SMNVEV (reference sequence). The CDR3 extends over 12 amino acids. Trimming left V 6 bases short and J 6 bases short, with 8 bases between. The CDR3 nucleotides read TGTGCCAGCAGAATCGGGGCCGGGGAGCTGTTTTTT. It yields the protein CASRIGAGELFF.

V and J are TRBV4-1 and TRBJ2-3; 8 positions match TRBD2. This CDR3 is 19 amino acids long. Trimming at V came to 0 bases and at J to 2 bases, leaving 13 bases not matched to a gene. CDR1 and CDR2 from the germline V gene are MGHRA and YSYEKL. In DNA, the CDR3 is TGCGCCAGCAGCCAAGATCGCTACTTACTAGCGGAGAACACAGATACGCAGTATTTT. It encodes CASSQDRYLLAENTDTQYF.

The genes are TRBV4-1 and TRBJ1-1, with D possibly being TRBD1 (5 bases). This CDR3 contains 16 residues. V gave up 1 base and J gave up 1 base, with 13 bases separating them. Per germline, CDR1 MGHRA and CDR2 YSYEKL. The chain's CDR3 is CASSQVGDLTNTEAFF. The DNA for the CDR3 is TGCGCCAGCAGCCAAGTGGGGGACTTGACGAACACTGAAGCTTTCTTT.

The chain combines TRBV6-5 with TRBJ2-7; 8 nucleotides align to TRBD1. V gave up 0 bases and J gave up 7 bases; unmatched junction bases: 2. The CDR3 extends over 13 amino acids. In germline, CDR1 is MNHEY, CDR2 SVGAGI. CDR3 DNA: TGTGCCAGCAGTTACTCGACAGGGGATGAGCAGTACTTC. It translates to CASSYSTGDEQYF.

This clone was seen a handful of times. The chain carries TRBV5-1 and TRBJ2-1; no definite D call. The CDR3 has 13 amino acids. With 1 base removed from V and 6 bases from J, the gap between germline ends came to 8 bases. Germline V lookup: CDR1 SGHRS, CDR2 YFSETQ. The CDR3 sequence: CASSLTPSNEQFF. The CDR3 DNA sequence: TGCGCCAGCAGCTTGACTCCATCCAATGAGCAGTTCTTC.

The J gene is TRBJ2-5, the V gene TRBV6-5; no reliable D call. V was shortened by 0 bases and J by 5 bases, with 7 bases between the two germline ends. The CDR3 is made up of 13 amino acids. Germline assignment: CDR1 MNHEY and CDR2 SVGAGI. The CDR3 region is CASSYSIGETQYF. The CDR3 coding sequence is TGTGCCAGCAGTTACTCGATCGGGGAGACCCAGTACTTC.

The gene calls are TRBV7-8 and TRBJ1-5; 7 bases line up with TRBD1. J lost 3 bases, V lost 5 bases, and 7 bases had no gene match. Germline V gene lookup returns CDR1 SGHVS and CDR2 FQNEAQ. The CDR3 is made up of 15 amino acids. The DNA of the CDR3 is TGTGCCAGCAGCAAGGAAGGGGGCCCCAATCAGCCCCAGCATTTT. It yields the protein CASSKEGGPNQPQHF. Filled out from reference TRBV7-8 and TRBJ1-5, the complete variable domain reads GAGVSQSPRYKVAKRGQDVALRCDPISGHVSLFWYQQALGQGPEFLTYFQNEAQLDKSGLPSDRFFAERPEGSVSTLKIQRTQQEDSAVYLCASSKEGGPNQPQHFGDGTRLSIL.

This clone showed up many times. The rearrangement uses TRBV4-3 and TRBJ1-1; D is ambiguous. The length of the CDR3 is 16 residues. V was shortened by 0 bases and J by 3 bases, with 14 bases between the two germline ends. CDR1 LGHNA and CDR2 YSLEER come from the germline V gene. Here the CDR3 DNA reads TGCGCCAGCAGCCAAGATTACGAAGGCAGTTACACTGAAGCTTTCTTT. Residues: CASSQDYEGSYTEAFF.